Listed here are 27 T cell receptor beta chains from one sample, sequenced in a study of shared clonotypes between healthy human individuals. Sequencing was performed with immunoSEQ multiplex PCR; in TCRdb, only in-frame clones are kept and a portion is missing. The table has about 960,000 clones, approximately 80% seen once; the top ten hold 1.5%. Sample: memory CD4+ T cells sorted from blood. Subset specified: CD45RA-negative fraction. The origin of the receptors is a man between 18 and 29 years old in good health.

Details on this clone: With a much larger clone just one base away, this may be a read error. Other DNA sequences in this sample translate to the same CDR3. Here the CDR3 DNA reads TGTGCCAGCAGCCCGGACAGAGCCTACGAGCAGTACTTC. This translates into CASSPDRAYEQYF. This chain connects TRBV11-2 to TRBJ2-7; TRBD1 is a possible D gene (6 bases). The germline V gene has CDR1 SGHAT and CDR2 FQNNGV. V was trimmed by 5 bases and J by 2 bases, leaving 10 bases between them. This CDR3 has 13 amino acids.

Here the CDR3 DNA reads TGTGCCAGCGGGATGACTAGCGGCTACAATGAGCAGTTCTTC. This translates into CASGMTSGYNEQFF. The rearrangement joins TRBV19 to TRBJ2-1, with TRBD2 identical over 9 bases. CDR1 is LNHDA and CDR2 is SQIVND in the germline V gene (reference sequence). V lost 9 bases to trimming and J lost 3 bases; unmatched junction nucleotides: 6. The CDR3 has 14 amino acids.

The chain is built from TRBV11-2 and TRBJ2-7; TRBD2 matches 12 bases. The length of the CDR3 is 15 residues. J gave up 4 bases and V 6 bases, and 7 bases lay outside the gene matches. Germline V gene sequence: CDR1 SGHAT, CDR2 FQNNGV. The CDR3 region has the DNA TGTGCCAGCAGAGCTAGCGGGGGGGCCAGTTACGAGCAGTACTTC. Protein product: CASRASGGASYEQYF.

This chain joins TRBV2 and TRBJ1-2; maybe TRBD1 (5 bases). The V end was cut by 4 bases, the J end by 4 bases, with 19 bases between. Germline-derived CDR1 and CDR2 are SNHLY and FYNNEI. This CDR3 is 16 amino acids long. The CDR3 here is CASSADTSPRSYGYTF. CDR3 bases: TGTGCCAGCAGTGCGGACACTTCCCCTAGATCCTATGGCTACACCTTC.

This chain connects TRBV7-9 to TRBJ2-3; D gene uncertain. Germline V CDR1 and CDR2: SEHNR, FQNEAQ (reference sequence). This CDR3 is built from 14 residues. Trimming pared 5 bases from V and 2 bases from J, leaving 11 bases between. The CDR3, as DNA: TGTGCCAGCAGCCGAAGCTCCTTCACAGATACGCAGTATTTT. Protein product: CASSRSSFTDTQYF.

V usage is TRBV9 and J usage is TRBJ1-2, with TRBD1 identical over 8 bases. With V trimmed by 3 bases and J by 8 bases, 9 bases remained unmatched. The CDR3 runs to 14 residues. The germline CDR1 and CDR2 sequences are SGDLS and YYNGEE. The CDR3 DNA reads TGTGCCAGCAGCGCAGGACAGGGAAAGGGAGGCTACACCTTC. Its translation is CASSAGQGKGGYTF. Full variable domain (missing parts from reference TRBV9 and TRBJ1-2): DSGVTQTPKHLITATGQRVTLRCSPRSGDLSVYWYQQSLDQGLQFLIQYYNGEERAKGNILERFSAQQFPDLHSELNLSSLELGDSALYFCASSAGQGKGGYTFGSGTRLTVV.

As to this clone: The sample holds other DNA sequences that translate to the same CDR3. V and J are TRBV9 and TRBJ1-3; D is undetermined. V was clipped by 0 bases and J by 0 bases, with 7 bases between them. This CDR3 region has 15 residues. Germline-derived CDR1 and CDR2 are SGDLS and YYNGEE. The chain's CDR3 is CASSVGDYSGNTIYF. CDR3 nucleotides: TGTGCCAGCAGCGTAGGTGATTACTCTGGAAACACCATATATTTT.

V and J are TRBV6-4 and TRBJ1-1; no definite D call. This CDR3 has 14 amino acids. Germline-derived CDR1 and CDR2 are MRHNA and SNTAGT. The V end was cut by 3 bases, the J end by 1 base, with 9 bases between. The CDR3 spells CASSEIPGNTEAFF. DNA for the CDR3: TGTGCCAGCAGTGAAATTCCCGGGAACACTGAAGCTTTCTTT.

The gene calls are TRBV7-9 and TRBJ1-1, with D possibly being TRBD1 (5 bases). The CDR3 totals 13 residues. Germline V gives CDR1 SEHNR, CDR2 FQNEAQ (reference sequence). Trimming pared 2 bases from V and 8 bases from J, leaving 12 bases between. As DNA, the CDR3 is TGTGCCAGCAGCTTAAACCGGGACGCCGAAGCTTTCTTT. Translation: CASSLNRDAEAFF.

The table lists this clone with a few counts. The rearrangement joins TRBV11-2 to TRBJ2-7; perhaps TRBD2 as D (5 bases). The CDR3 has 14 residues. Germline V gene data show CDR1 as SGHAT and CDR2 as FQNNGV. Trimming cost V 2 bases and J 6 bases, with 14 bases left between them. The CDR3 region is CASSLSERVSEQYF. The CDR3 bases are TGTGCCAGCAGCTTATCAGAGAGGGTTAGCGAGCAGTACTTC.

The chain uses TRBV5-1 and TRBJ2-5; no clear D. The J call may be mistaken, given a closer DNA end match to TRBJ2-7. The CDR3 is made up of 14 amino acids. CDR1 is SGHRS and CDR2 is YFSETQ in the germline V gene. CDR3 sequence (DNA): TGCGCCAGCAGCTTGGAGATGGCTTCGATCGAGCAGTACTTC. Its protein product is CASSLEMASIEQYF.

V usage is TRBV7-9 and J usage is TRBJ1-6; possibly TRBD1 for D (5 bases). CDR1 SEHNR and CDR2 FQNEAQ come from the germline V gene (reference sequence). Trimming stripped 4 bases from V and 13 bases from J, with 20 bases between. CDR3 length: 15 residues. Here the CDR3 reads CASSSSGTNKVPLHF. The CDR3 region has the DNA TGTGCCAGCAGCTCCTCCGGGACCAATAAAGTGCCCCTCCACTTT.

The chain employs TRBV7-9 and TRBJ2-5; D not resolved. Trimming took off 4 bases at V and 3 bases at J, with 18 bases between the two ends. The germline CDR1 and CDR2 sequences are SEHNR and FQNEAQ (reference sequence). The CDR3 covers 16 residues. DNA for the CDR3: TGTGCCAGCAGCTCACTTCTTGCGTTAAAAGAAGAGACCCAGTACTTC. It yields the protein CASSSLLALKEETQYF.

The V and J genes are TRBV7-2 and TRBJ2-3; 10 bases line up with TRBD2. The CDR3 has 17 amino acids. Trimming at V came to 1 base and at J to 0 bases, leaving 4 bases not matched to a gene. Per the germline V gene, CDR1 is SGHTA and CDR2 is FQGNSA. CDR3 amino acids: CASSLVPTSGSTDTQYF. CDR3 sequence (DNA): TGTGCCAGCAGCTTAGTCCCGACTAGCGGGAGCACAGATACGCAGTATTTT.

This clone has only one observation. The CDR3 coding sequence is TGCGCCAGCAGCTTAACTAGCGGGAGTCGAGAGACCCAGTACTTC. This encodes CASSLTSGSRETQYF. The rearrangement links TRBV5-1 to TRBJ2-5; 11 bases fit TRBD2. The CDR3 has 15 amino acids. Germline-derived CDR1 and CDR2 are SGHRS and YFSETQ. V lost 2 bases to trimming and J lost 4 bases; unmatched junction nucleotides: 4.

The V call is TRBV19, the J call TRBJ2-1; 11 nucleotides line up with TRBD2. The V gene end was trimmed by 3 bases and the J gene end by 6 bases; junction bases not matched to a gene: 7. The germline V gene has CDR1 LNHDA and CDR2 SQIVND (reference sequence). CDR3 length equals 16 residues. The CDR3 loop reads CASSMVSSGGSNEQFF. As DNA, the CDR3 is TGTGCCAGTAGTATGGTGTCTAGCGGGGGGTCCAATGAGCAGTTCTTC.

This clone appeared a few times. The DNA for the CDR3 is TGCGCCAGCAGTGAGCAGTATGGAGGGCAAGAGACCCAGTACTTC. Translated, it gives CASSEQYGGQETQYF. The chain recombines TRBV10-1 with TRBJ2-5; a weak D match, TRBD2 (6 bases). Trimming left V 2 bases short and J 2 bases short, with 12 bases between. CDR3 size: 15 residues. Per the germline V gene, CDR1 is WNHNN and CDR2 is SYGVQD (reference sequence).

This chain connects TRBV11-1 to TRBJ2-7; 10 bases are a match to TRBD2. The trim removed 0 bases at V and 4 bases at J, leaving 3 bases unmatched. Germline assignment: CDR1 SGHAT and CDR2 FQDESV (reference sequence). The length of the CDR3 is 15 residues. The CDR3 DNA follows: TGTGCCAGCAGCTTAGCTAGCGGGGGGCTTTACGAGCAGTACTTC. Translated, it gives CASSLASGGLYEQYF.

In its sample, this clone was seen a few times. A read error is possible here, since a much larger clone lies one base away. The same CDR3 arises from other DNA sequences in this sample as well. V and J are TRBV7-9 and TRBJ1-1; no firm D call. The V and J ends lost 1 base and 1 base respectively, with 4 bases between them. The germline V gene encodes CDR1 SEHNR and CDR2 FQNEAQ (reference sequence). This CDR3 contains 13 residues. The CDR3 nucleotides read TGTGCCAGCAGCTTAGAAGAGAACACTGAAGCTTTCTTT. Its protein is CASSLEENTEAFF.

The chain employs TRBV7-6 and TRBJ2-7; 7 nucleotides line up with TRBD1. Looked up from germline, CDR1 is SGHVS and CDR2 is FNYEAQ. J lost 2 bases, V lost 5 bases, and 9 bases had no gene match. CDR3 length equals 15 residues. The CDR3 sequence is CASSLSTGTTYEQYF. The CDR3 nucleotides read TGTGCCAGCAGCCTATCGACAGGGACAACCTACGAGCAGTACTTC.

The CDR3 reads CASSRVAGFSYNEQFF. The CDR3 DNA is TGTGCCAGCAGTCGGGTAGCGGGATTTTCCTACAATGAGCAGTTCTTC. The chain combines TRBV14 with TRBJ2-1; TRBD2 matches 8 bases. Germline assignment: CDR1 SGHDN and CDR2 FVKESK. V lost 6 bases and J lost 1; bases outside the gene matches: 8. The length of the CDR3 is 16 residues.

V and J are TRBV2 and TRBJ1-2; tentative D call: TRBD1 (5 bases). Germline V gene data show CDR1 as SNHLY and CDR2 as FYNNEI. CDR3 length: 13 residues. Trimming removed 4 bases from V and 6 bases from J, with 12 bases in between. The CDR3 here is CASSVGSRDGYTF. As DNA, the CDR3 is TGTGCCAGCAGTGTAGGTAGCAGGGATGGCTACACCTTC.

The chain couples TRBV5-1 to TRBJ2-3; 8 bases fit TRBD2. Germline V gene lookup returns CDR1 SGHRS and CDR2 YFSETQ. V was pared by 0 bases and J by 4 bases, with 4 bases of the junction left unmatched. This CDR3 has 15 amino acids. The CDR3, as DNA: TGCGCCAGCAGCTTGGTGGCTAGCGGGTCAGATACGCAGTATTTT. Its protein product is CASSLVASGSDTQYF.

In this sample, this clone turned up once. V is TRBV20-1 and J is TRBJ2-7, with TRBD1 as a possible D gene (5 bases). The germline V gene encodes CDR1 DFQATT and CDR2 SNEGSKA (reference sequence). The CDR3 sequence is 11 residues long. Trimming removed 6 bases at V and 7 bases at J, with 13 bases between. Written as DNA, the CDR3 is TGCAGTGCCAGGGCCGGGCAAGAGCAGTACTTC. It yields the protein CSARAGQEQYF.

J is TRBJ2-3 and V is TRBV5-4, with D unresolved. The CDR3 runs 15 residues. V was cut by 4 bases and J by 0 bases, with 12 bases left in between. Germline CDR1 and CDR2: SGHNT and YYREEE (reference sequence). The CDR3, as DNA: TGTGCCAGCAGCCCCGGGCCCCCTAGCACAGATACGCAGTATTTT. Translation: CASSPGPPSTDTQYF.

V usage is TRBV5-6 and J usage is TRBJ1-2, with D perhaps matching TRBD1 (5 bases). This CDR3 contains 17 residues. The germline V gene has CDR1 SGHDT and CDR2 YYEEEE. The V end was cut by 4 bases, the J end by 4 bases, with 23 bases between. CDR3 nucleotide sequence: TGTGCCAGCAGCCAGGACCTAGGAGGGGCCAAACTCTATGGCTACACCTTC. This codes for CASSQDLGGAKLYGYTF.

This chain links TRBV5-6 with TRBJ2-5; D not certain. V was cut by 2 bases and J by 5 bases, with 10 bases left in between. CDR1 is SGHDT and CDR2 is YYEEEE in the germline V gene. This CDR3 spans 13 amino acids. The CDR3 DNA is TGTGCCAGCAGCTTTGTTCAGAAGGAGACCCAGTACTTC. Translation gives CASSFVQKETQYF.